This TCR beta chain was profiled in a study of OX40 agonist ivuxolimab in advanced cancers. With respect to the entire study: The costimulatory receptor OX40 (CD134) was targeted by ivuxolimab, a fully human IgG2 agonistic monoclonal antibody. The point of sequencing TCRbeta in the periphery was to test whether ivuxolimab changed TCR sequence diversity and drove clonal T-cell expansion. Of the 50 to 55 dose-escalation patients, hepatocellular carcinoma was present in about 19, melanoma in roughly 15, renal cell carcinoma in 9 and head and neck cancer in 9. In the dose-escalation cohort, roughly 80% of patients were male, and the mean age was approximately 60 years, with a range of roughly 20 to 80. Three dose-escalation patients achieved partial responses, one with hepatocellular carcinoma and two with cutaneous melanoma. Intravenous ivuxolimab was administered to patients every 2 weeks at six dose levels: 0.01, 0.1, 0.3, 1.5, 3 and 10 mg/kg. The paper covers the monotherapy dose-escalation part of the phase I ivuxolimab trial, which included N of about 50 patients. Patients were allowed to have had prior anti-PD-1, anti-PD-L1 or anti-CTLA-4 therapy, and approximately 40% of the dose-escalation patients had been treated with checkpoint inhibitors. General study outcomes and caveats: At doses from 0.1 to 3.0 mg/kg, clonal expansion was seen in both CD4+ and CD8+ blood T cells between baseline and week 6. After ivuxolimab, expanded clones were on average more numerous among CD8+ T cells than among CD4+ T cells. Which antigens the clonally expanded peripheral T cells were specific for was not determined. In partial responders in the 0.1-3.0 mg/kg groups, normalized peripheral clonal expansion was found to be among the lowest, especially among CD8+ T cells. Low levels of normalized T-cell clonal expansion were also shown by some nonresponding patients.

Genomic DNA was extracted from sorted cells for sequencing of the TCRbeta CDR3 region. The immunoSEQ Assay was used to sequence the TCRbeta CDR3 regions. Not all clones reach the TCRdb copy of this immuneACCESS table, which keeps in-frame sequences only. Checked studies attribute under half of the gap to unresolved V genes and leave the rest unexplained. Counted in this sample were approximately 40,000 clones; 65% to 90% of them appeared once. In total, the top ten clones hold under 9% of the sample. From cysteine to phenylalanine, the CDR3 is 12 amino acids long. Here the CDR3 DNA is all that survives: 36 bases in frame from base 1. V is pared back by 5 bases and J by 1 base, with 5 bases lying between the germline termini. As encoded in the germline V gene, CDR1 is MNHNS while CDR2 is SASEGT. In regard to this clone: What antigen it recognizes has not been identified. No base quality values were provided; no much bigger clone lies one nucleotide off.

Patients with autoimmune disease history or receiving systemic immunosuppression were excluded from the trial. Peripheral blood for TCR sequencing was collected from all dose cohorts at baseline, on cycle 4 day 1, and on cycle 7 day 1. The samples were drawn from a first-in-human, open-label, multicenter phase I dose-escalation trial of ivuxolimab. The trial enrolled adults with locally advanced or metastatic head and neck squamous cell, hepatocellular, melanoma or renal cell carcinoma. Before TCR sequencing, CD4+ T cells and CD8+ T cells were sorted from peripheral blood as separate populations. The rearrangement joined TRBV6-1 to TRBJ2-5; no D gene is confidently identified. The specimen comprised CD4+ or CD8+ T cells sorted from blood, sampled in a trial of the OX40 agonist ivuxolimab. This receptor was identified in an adult with an advanced solid tumor such as melanoma, head and neck, liver or kidney cancer. The sequenced DNA: TGTGCCAGCAGTTGGCCCCAAGAGACCCAGTACTTC. It encodes CASSWPQETQYF.